What follows are 3 T cell receptor beta chains derived from one specimen sequenced in a study of cytomegalovirus exposure and HLA in healthy donors. PCR used 60 Vbeta primers and 13 Jbeta primers. The table came from immunoSEQ multiplex PCR; TCRdb's copy has only in-frame clones and leaves some out. Here the sample spans 100,000 to 120,000 clones, over 65% being singletons. The sample was PBMCs. The origin of the receptors is a man aged 25-45 years in good health and CMV-seropositive.

The chain is built from TRBV27 and TRBJ2-3; no firm D call. The germline V and J ends were trimmed by 11 bases and 0 bases, with 15 bases remaining between them. CDR1 and CDR2 (germline): MNHEY, SMNVEV (reference sequence). The CDR3 totals 14 residues. The CDR3 region is CAAGAHPSTDTQYF. The CDR3 DNA follows: TGTGCCGCCGGTGCCCACCCTAGCACAGATACGCAGTATTTT.

J is TRBJ1-4 and V is TRBV28, with 7 bases identical to TRBD1. There are 14 residues in the CDR3. Looked up from germline, CDR1 is MDHEN and CDR2 is SYDVKM. V dropped 4 bases and J dropped 7; count of bases not matched to a gene: 6. This CDR3 reads CASSSRGDIEKLFF. As DNA, the CDR3 is TGTGCCAGCAGTTCCAGGGGGGATATTGAAAAACTGTTTTTT.

V gene TRBV11-2 combines with J gene TRBJ2-5, with 7 positions matching TRBD2. V was pared by 6 bases and J by 3 bases, with 7 bases of the junction left unmatched. Per germline, CDR1 SGHAT and CDR2 FQNNGV. This CDR3 spans 14 amino acids. The CDR3 DNA is TGTGCCAGCAGACAATGGGCGGGGGAAGAGACCCAGTACTTC. Translated, it gives CASRQWAGEETQYF.